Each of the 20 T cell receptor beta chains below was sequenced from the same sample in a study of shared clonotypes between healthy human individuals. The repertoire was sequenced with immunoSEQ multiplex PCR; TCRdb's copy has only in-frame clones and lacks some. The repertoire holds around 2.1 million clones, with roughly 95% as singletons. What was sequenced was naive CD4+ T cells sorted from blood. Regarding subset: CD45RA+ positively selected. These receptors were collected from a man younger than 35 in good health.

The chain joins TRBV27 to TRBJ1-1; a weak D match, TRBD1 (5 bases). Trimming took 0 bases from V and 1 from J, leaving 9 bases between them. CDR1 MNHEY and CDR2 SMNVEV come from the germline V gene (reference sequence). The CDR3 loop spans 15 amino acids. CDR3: CASSLSGPANTEAFF. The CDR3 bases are TGTGCCAGCAGTTTATCGGGGCCTGCGAACACTGAAGCTTTCTTT.

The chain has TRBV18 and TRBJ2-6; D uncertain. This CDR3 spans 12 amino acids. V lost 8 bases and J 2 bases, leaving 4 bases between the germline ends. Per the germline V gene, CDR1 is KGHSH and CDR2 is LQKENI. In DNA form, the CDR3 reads TGTGCCAGCCACACTGGGGCCAACGTCCTGACTTTC. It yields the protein CASHTGANVLTF.

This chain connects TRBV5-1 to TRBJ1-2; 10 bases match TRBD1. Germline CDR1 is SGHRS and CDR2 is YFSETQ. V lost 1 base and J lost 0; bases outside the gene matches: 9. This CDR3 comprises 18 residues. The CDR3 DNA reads TGCGCCAGCAGCTTGTATAGGACAGGGGGACGAACTAACTATGGCTACACCTTC. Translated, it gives CASSLYRTGGRTNYGYTF.

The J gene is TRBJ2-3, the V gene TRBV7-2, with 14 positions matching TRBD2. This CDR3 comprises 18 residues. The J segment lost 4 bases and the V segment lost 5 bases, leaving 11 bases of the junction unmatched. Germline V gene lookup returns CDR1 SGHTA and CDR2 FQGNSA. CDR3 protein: CASSPRRTSGRMADTQYF. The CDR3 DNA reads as TGTGCCAGCAGCCCACGGAGGACTAGCGGGAGGATGGCAGATACGCAGTATTTT.

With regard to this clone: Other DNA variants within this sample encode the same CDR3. In DNA, the CDR3 is TGCGCCAGCAGCCTCGGACAGGGCTCCTACAATGAGCAGTTCTTC. Translated, it gives CASSLGQGSYNEQFF. This sequence joins TRBV5-1 and TRBJ2-1; 8 nucleotides match TRBD1. This CDR3 has 15 amino acids. CDR1 is SGHRS and CDR2 is YFSETQ in the germline V gene. V lost 4 bases to trimming and J lost 0 bases; unmatched junction nucleotides: 3.

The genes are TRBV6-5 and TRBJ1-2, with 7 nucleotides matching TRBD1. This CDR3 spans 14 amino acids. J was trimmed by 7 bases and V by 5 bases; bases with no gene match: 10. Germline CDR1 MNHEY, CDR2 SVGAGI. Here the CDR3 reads CASSPDRDSRGYTF. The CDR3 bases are TGTGCCAGCAGTCCTGACAGGGACTCACGTGGCTACACCTTC.

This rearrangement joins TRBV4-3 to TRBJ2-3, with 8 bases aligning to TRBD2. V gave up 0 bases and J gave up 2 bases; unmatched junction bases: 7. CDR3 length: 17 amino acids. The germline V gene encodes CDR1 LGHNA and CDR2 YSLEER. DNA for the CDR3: TGCGCCAGCAGCCAAGATTTAGCGGGAACTAACACAGATACGCAGTATTTT. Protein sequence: CASSQDLAGTNTDTQYF.

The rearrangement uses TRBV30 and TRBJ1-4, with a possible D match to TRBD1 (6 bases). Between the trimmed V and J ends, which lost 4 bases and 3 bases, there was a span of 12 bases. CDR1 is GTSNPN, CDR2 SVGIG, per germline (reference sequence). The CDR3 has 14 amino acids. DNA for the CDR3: TGTGCCTGGAATCGGCAGGGGTCTAATGAAAAACTGTTTTTT. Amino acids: CAWNRQGSNEKLFF.

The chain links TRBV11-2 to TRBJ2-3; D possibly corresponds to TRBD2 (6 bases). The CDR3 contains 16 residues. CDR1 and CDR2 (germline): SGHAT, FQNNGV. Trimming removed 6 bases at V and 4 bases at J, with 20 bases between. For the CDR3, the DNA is TGTGCCAGCAGGGGGAGCCCAACGGGAGCGGCAGATACGCAGTATTTT. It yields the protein CASRGSPTGAADTQYF. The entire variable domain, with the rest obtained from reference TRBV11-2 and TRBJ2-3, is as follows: EAGVAQSPRYKIIEKRQSVAFWCNPISGHATLYWYQQILGQGPKLLIQFQNNGVVDDSQLPKDRFSAERLKGVDSTLKIQPAKLEDSAVYLCASRGSPTGAADTQYFGPGTRLTVL.

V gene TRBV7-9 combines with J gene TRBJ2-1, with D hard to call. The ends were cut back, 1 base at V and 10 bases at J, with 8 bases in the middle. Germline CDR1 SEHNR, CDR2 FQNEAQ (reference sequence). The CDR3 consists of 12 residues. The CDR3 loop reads CASSLDLREQFF. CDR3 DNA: TGTGCCAGCAGCTTAGATTTGAGGGAGCAGTTCTTC.

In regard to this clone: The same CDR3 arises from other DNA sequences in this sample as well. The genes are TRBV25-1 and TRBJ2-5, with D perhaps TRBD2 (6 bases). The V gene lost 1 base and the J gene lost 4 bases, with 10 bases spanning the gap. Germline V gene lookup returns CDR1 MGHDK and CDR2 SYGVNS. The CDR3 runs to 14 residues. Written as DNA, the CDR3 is TGTGCCAGCAGTGAATTGGGAGGAGGAGAGACCCAGTACTTC. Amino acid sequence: CASSELGGGETQYF.

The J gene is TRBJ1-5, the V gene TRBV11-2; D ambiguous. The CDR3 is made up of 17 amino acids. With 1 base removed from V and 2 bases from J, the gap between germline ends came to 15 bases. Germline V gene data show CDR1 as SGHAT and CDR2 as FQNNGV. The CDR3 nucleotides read TGTGCCAGCAGCTTAGGGGCAGTTGGCTACGGCAATCAGCCCCAGCATTTT. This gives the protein CASSLGAVGYGNQPQHF.

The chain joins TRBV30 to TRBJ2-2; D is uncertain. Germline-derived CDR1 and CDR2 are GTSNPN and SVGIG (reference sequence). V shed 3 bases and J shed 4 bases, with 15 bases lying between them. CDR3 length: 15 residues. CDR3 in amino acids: CAWSFNWGSTGELFF. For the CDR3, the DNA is TGTGCCTGGAGCTTTAATTGGGGTTCCACCGGGGAGCTGTTTTTT.

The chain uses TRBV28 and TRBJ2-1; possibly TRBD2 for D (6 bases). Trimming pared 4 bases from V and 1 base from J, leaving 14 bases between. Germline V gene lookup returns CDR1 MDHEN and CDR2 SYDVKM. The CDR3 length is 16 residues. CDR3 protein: CASSSPQLASYNEQFF. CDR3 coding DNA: TGTGCCAGCAGTTCTCCTCAACTAGCATCCTACAATGAGCAGTTCTTC.

The CDR3 coding sequence is TGTGCCAGCAGCTTAGGGCAGACCGACACCGGGGAGCTGTTTTTT. Its protein is CASSLGQTDTGELFF. The chain carries TRBV7-9 and TRBJ2-2; no definite D call. This CDR3 is built from 15 residues. The V end was cut by 1 base, the J end by 3 bases, with 9 bases between. The germline CDR1 and CDR2 sequences are SEHNR and FQNEAQ (reference sequence).

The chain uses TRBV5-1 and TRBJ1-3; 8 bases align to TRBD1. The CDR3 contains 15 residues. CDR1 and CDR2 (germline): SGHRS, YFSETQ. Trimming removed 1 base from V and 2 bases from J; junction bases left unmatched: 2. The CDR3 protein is CASSLIQGAGNTIYF. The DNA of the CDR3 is TGCGCCAGCAGCTTGATACAGGGGGCTGGAAACACCATATATTTT.

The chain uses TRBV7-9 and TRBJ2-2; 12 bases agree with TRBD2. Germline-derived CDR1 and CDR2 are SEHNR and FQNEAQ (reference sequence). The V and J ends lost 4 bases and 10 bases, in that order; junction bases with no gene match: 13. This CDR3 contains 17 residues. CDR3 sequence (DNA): TGTGCCAGCAGCTCAGTCGGACTAGCGGGATGGGGACTGGAGCTGTTTTTT. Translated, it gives CASSSVGLAGWGLELFF.

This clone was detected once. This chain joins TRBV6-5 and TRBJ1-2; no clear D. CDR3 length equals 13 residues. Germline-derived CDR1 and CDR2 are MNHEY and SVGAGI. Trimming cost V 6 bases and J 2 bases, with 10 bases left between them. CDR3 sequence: CASRDTTNYGYTF. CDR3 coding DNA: TGTGCCAGCAGGGATACAACCAACTATGGCTACACCTTC.

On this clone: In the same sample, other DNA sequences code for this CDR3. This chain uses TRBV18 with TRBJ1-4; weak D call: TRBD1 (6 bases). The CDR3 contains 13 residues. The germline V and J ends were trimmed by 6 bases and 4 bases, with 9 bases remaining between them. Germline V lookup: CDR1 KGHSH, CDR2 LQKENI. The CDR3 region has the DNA TGTGCCAGCTCCGGACAGCGTAATGAAAAACTGTTTTTT. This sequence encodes CASSGQRNEKLFF.

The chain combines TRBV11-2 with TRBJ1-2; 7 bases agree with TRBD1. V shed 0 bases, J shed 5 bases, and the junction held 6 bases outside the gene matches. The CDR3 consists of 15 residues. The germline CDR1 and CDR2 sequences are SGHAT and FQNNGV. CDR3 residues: CASSLEGGTAYGYTF. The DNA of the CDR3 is TGTGCCAGCAGCTTAGAGGGGGGGACAGCGTATGGCTACACCTTC.